This TCR beta chain was sequenced for a study of memory CD4+ T cells and cytomegalovirus serostatus. V shed 6 bases and J 2 bases; nucleotides not matched to a gene: 11. The CDR3 is 17 amino acids. The germline V gene has CDR1 SNHLY and CDR2 FYNNEI. The sort gate was single viable CD3+CD4+CD8-CD45RO+ cells for memory CD4+ T cells. Serostatus was set by detecting CMV pp150, pp28, p38, p52 IgG. Sequenced by immunoSEQ multiplex PCR; TCRdb stores in-frame clones only, minus some. The profile shows about 59,000 clones, around 80% of them singletons. Of note for this clone: Antigen: not known.

General study findings and limits: Suggested: most of the CMV-linked TCR signature lies in CD4+ memory cells.

The sample consisted of memory CD4+ T cells from blood. The chain employs TRBV2 and TRBJ1-5, with 9 bases lining up with TRBD1. The TCR originated in an adult in good health and CMV-seronegative. Here the CDR3 DNA reads TGTGCCAGCAGCCATGACAGGGGGGGATATGGCAATCAGCCCCAGCATTTT. Its protein product is CASSHDRGGYGNQPQHF. The full variable domain, with the rest looked up from reference TRBV2 and TRBJ1-5, is EPEVTQTPSHQVTQMGQEVILRCVPISNHLYFYWYRQILGQKVEFLVSFYNNEISEKSEIFDDQFSVERPDGSNFTLKIRSTKLEDSAMYFCASSHDRGGYGNQPQHFGDGTRLSIL.